The 27 T cell receptor beta chains given below trace back to one sample, sequenced in a study of cytomegalovirus exposure and HLA in healthy donors. TCRdb's table, derived via immunoSEQ multiplex PCR, lists solely in-frame clones and lacks some. The data contain approximately 270,000 clones, 80% to 90% of them seen just once; the ten biggest clones take up 1%. Sequenced input: PBMCs. The origin of the receptors is a woman aged 18-29 years in good health and CMV-seronegative.

The chain recombines TRBV6-5 with TRBJ1-2, with D uncertain. The CDR3 is 14 residues long. V dropped 5 bases and J dropped 3 bases, with 13 bases sitting between them. Germline V gene sequence: CDR1 MNHEY, CDR2 SVGAGI. Here the CDR3 DNA reads TGTGCCAGCAGTCACCCCCTCAGCGACTATGGCTACACCTTC. Its protein is CASSHPLSDYGYTF.

The gene calls are TRBV4-3 and TRBJ2-3; 9 bases are a match to TRBD1. The CDR3 contains 16 residues. Per the germline V gene, CDR1 is LGHNA and CDR2 is YSLEER. The V segment lost 4 bases and the J segment 2 bases; nucleotides outside the gene matches: 7. The CDR3 region is CASSPGTGRTTDTQYF. CDR3 sequence (DNA): TGCGCCAGCAGCCCAGGGACAGGGCGGACCACAGATACGCAGTATTTT.

The chain recombines TRBV11-2 with TRBJ1-1, with 7 bases aligning to TRBD1. Trimming cost V 4 bases and J 5 bases; bases outside gene matches: 10. This CDR3 is built from 15 residues. CDR1 and CDR2 (germline): SGHAT, FQNNGV. The CDR3 spells CASSSRQGGWTEAFF. The CDR3 bases are TGTGCCAGCAGCTCTCGACAGGGTGGATGGACTGAAGCTTTCTTT.

V gene TRBV4-1 combines with J gene TRBJ2-7; TRBD1 matches 8 bases. The germline V gene has CDR1 MGHRA and CDR2 YSYEKL. CDR3 size: 14 residues. Trimming cost V 1 base and J 4 bases; bases outside gene matches: 3. The CDR3 DNA follows: TGCGCCAGCAGCCAAGGCAGGGGGCAATACGAGCAGTACTTC. Its protein product is CASSQGRGQYEQYF.

This chain uses TRBV28 with TRBJ1-5, with D possibly matching TRBD1 (6 bases). The V end was cut by 4 bases, the J end by 0 bases, with 13 bases between. CDR1 MDHEN and CDR2 SYDVKM come from the germline V gene. The CDR3 is made up of 16 amino acids. The CDR3 nucleotides read TGTGCCAGCAGTTGGGGGGGCCCTTATAGCAATCAGCCCCAGCATTTT. As protein: CASSWGGPYSNQPQHF.

The rearrangement links TRBV27 to TRBJ2-2; possible D gene TRBD2, 5 bases. The CDR3 is made up of 17 amino acids. The V end was cut by 4 bases, the J end by 2 bases, with 17 bases between. Germline V gene sequence: CDR1 MNHEY, CDR2 SMNVEV (reference sequence). The CDR3 spells CASSSYWRQENTGELFF. The CDR3 DNA reads as TGTGCCAGCAGTTCATATTGGAGGCAGGAAAACACCGGGGAGCTGTTTTTT.

The rearrangement joins TRBV30 to TRBJ1-2; D is uncertain. V dropped 2 bases and J dropped 4 bases, with 11 bases sitting between them. In germline, CDR1 is GTSNPN, CDR2 SVGIG (reference sequence). The CDR3 consists of 13 residues. CDR3: CAWSIGEGYGYTF. The CDR3 DNA reads TGTGCCTGGAGTATCGGGGAAGGCTATGGCTACACCTTC.

The chain has TRBV29-1 and TRBJ1-1, with D perhaps matching TRBD1 (6 bases). V was cut by 1 base and J by 1 base, with 13 bases left in between. The CDR3 loop spans 15 amino acids. Germline V CDR1 and CDR2: SQVTM, ANQGSEA. The DNA of the CDR3 is TGCAGCGTTGAAGGGGCAGGGGAAGGGAACACTGAAGCTTTCTTT. It translates to CSVEGAGEGNTEAFF.

The chain has TRBV5-1 and TRBJ2-7; 9 nucleotides match TRBD1. The CDR3 extends over 14 amino acids. CDR1 SGHRS and CDR2 YFSETQ come from the germline V gene. After removal of 2 bases from V and 3 bases from J, the junction contained 3 bases not matched to a gene. The CDR3 here is CASSFQDRGYEQYF. The CDR3 nucleotides read TGCGCCAGCAGCTTCCAGGACAGGGGCTACGAGCAGTACTTC.

This clone was observed a few times. The chain joins TRBV7-2 to TRBJ2-7, with D tentatively TRBD1 (5 bases). V was clipped by 2 bases and J by 0 bases, with 17 bases between them. This CDR3 region has 17 residues. Germline V gene sequence: CDR1 SGHTA, CDR2 FQGNSA. This CDR3 is CASSLYATGPSSYEQYF. In nucleotides, the CDR3 is TGTGCCAGCAGCTTATATGCTACAGGACCTTCCTCCTACGAGCAGTACTTC.

This sequence joins TRBV30 and TRBJ1-5; tentatively, D is TRBD1 (5 bases). The germline CDR1 and CDR2 sequences are GTSNPN and SVGIG (reference sequence). This CDR3 region has 13 residues. V lost 3 bases to trimming and J lost 5 bases, with 11 bases between them. The CDR3 sequence: CAWSGLGDQPQHF. The CDR3 DNA is TGTGCCTGGAGCGGGCTAGGGGATCAGCCCCAGCATTTT.

J is TRBJ1-4 and V is TRBV28; D is perhaps TRBD1 (5 bases). With 7 bases removed from V and 8 bases from J, the gap between germline ends came to 17 bases. The CDR3 runs to 14 residues. Germline CDR1 reads MDHEN; CDR2 reads SYDVKM. CDR3 amino acids: CASTPGGRREKLFF. The CDR3 nucleotides are TGTGCCAGCACCCCTGGGGGGAGGAGAGAAAAACTGTTTTTT.

This chain uses TRBV6-1 with TRBJ2-1; 13 bases are a match to TRBD2. The germline CDR1 and CDR2 sequences are MNHNS and SASEGT. Trimming took 5 bases from V and 5 from J; bases not matched to a gene: 3. The CDR3 is made up of 15 amino acids. CDR3 in DNA: TGTGCCAGCAGTCGGACTAGCGGGAGACACAATGAGCAGTTCTTC. This sequence encodes CASSRTSGRHNEQFF.

V usage is TRBV28 and J usage is TRBJ2-5; 7 nucleotides align to TRBD1. The CDR3 contains 13 residues. Trimming cost V 5 bases and J 3 bases; bases outside gene matches: 3. The germline CDR1 and CDR2 sequences are MDHEN and SYDVKM. The CDR3 sequence is CASSLGTEETQYF. CDR3 sequence (DNA): TGTGCCAGCAGTCTTGGGACAGAAGAGACCCAGTACTTC.

The CDR3 nucleotides are TGTGCCAGCAAAAGACTAGCGGGGGCCCGACTCCCCCACGAGCAGTACTTC. This codes for CASKRLAGARLPHEQYF. The chain joins TRBV7-9 to TRBJ2-7; TRBD2 agrees at 12 bases. The length of the CDR3 is 17 residues. V was pared by 7 bases and J by 5 bases, with 15 bases of the junction left unmatched. From germline, CDR1 is SEHNR and CDR2 FQNEAQ (reference sequence).

This clone was seen a few times. The chain combines TRBV11-2 with TRBJ2-7; perhaps TRBD1 as D (5 bases). The CDR3 is made up of 14 amino acids. Per germline, CDR1 SGHAT and CDR2 FQNNGV. V was trimmed by 8 bases and J by 5 bases, leaving 19 bases between them. The CDR3 loop reads CASERGIFYDEQYF. In nucleotides, the CDR3 is TGTGCCAGCGAAAGGGGCATCTTTTATGACGAGCAGTACTTC. The complete variable domain, with remaining parts taken from reference TRBV11-2 and TRBJ2-7, reads EAGVAQSPRYKIIEKRQSVAFWCNPISGHATLYWYQQILGQGPKLLIQFQNNGVVDDSQLPKDRFSAERLKGVDSTLKIQPAKLEDSAVYLCASERGIFYDEQYFGPGTRLTVT.

On this clone itself: Other DNA variants within this sample encode the same CDR3. The gene calls are TRBV7-3 and TRBJ2-3, with D perhaps matching TRBD2 (7 bases). This CDR3 has 15 residues. Deletions cut 1 base from V and 3 bases from J, with 11 bases between. Germline loops: CDR1 SGHTA, CDR2 FQGTGA. The DNA for the CDR3 is TGTGCCAGCAGCTTAAGCGGGGGCCGAACAGATACGCAGTATTTT. Protein: CASSLSGGRTDTQYF.

The chain joins TRBV5-1 to TRBJ1-6; tentative D call: TRBD1 (5 bases). The CDR3 has 15 amino acids. Trimming left V 2 bases short and J 6 bases short, with 12 bases between. Germline V CDR1 and CDR2: SGHRS, YFSETQ. CDR3 bases: TGCGCCAGCAGCTTAGGGCAGGGTTTTAATTCACCCCTCCACTTT. Amino acid sequence: CASSLGQGFNSPLHF.

The chain combines TRBV4-3 with TRBJ2-4, with D possibly being TRBD2 (6 bases). The ends were cut back, 0 bases at V and 0 bases at J, with 9 bases in the middle. The CDR3 runs 16 residues. Germline-derived CDR1 and CDR2 are LGHNA and YSLEER. The CDR3 DNA sequence: TGCGCCAGCAGCCAAGAGGGGGGAGTAGCCAAAAACATTCAGTACTTC. Translation gives CASSQEGGVAKNIQYF.

This clone was seen only a few times. The chain combines TRBV28 with TRBJ1-6; D perhaps matches TRBD1 (6 bases). CDR1 is MDHEN and CDR2 is SYDVKM in the germline V gene. CDR3 length: 13 residues. V was pared by 5 bases and J by 8 bases, with 10 bases between. The DNA for the CDR3 is TGTGCCAGCAGTCTCCAGGGGTATTCACCCCTCCACTTT. This sequence encodes CASSLQGYSPLHF. The full variable domain, completed using reference TRBV28 and TRBJ1-6, is DVKVTQSSRYLVKRTGEKVFLECVQDMDHENMFWYRQDPGLGLRLIYFSYDVKMKEKGDIPEGYSVSREKKERFSLILESASTNQTSMYLCASSLQGYSPLHFGNGTRLTVT.

The V gene is TRBV7-2, the J gene TRBJ1-5, with 10 bases fitting TRBD1. Germline CDR1 reads SGHTA; CDR2 reads FQGNSA. The CDR3 spans 14 residues. The ends lost 5 bases at V and 4 bases at J; junction bases unmatched: 2. The CDR3 DNA reads TGTGCCAGCAGCACGGACAGGGGGAATCAGCCCCAGCATTTT. It yields the protein CASSTDRGNQPQHF.

A few counts support this clone. The chain employs TRBV4-3 and TRBJ2-2; the D gene is possibly TRBD2 (5 bases). CDR3 size: 15 residues. The germline V and J ends were trimmed by 1 base and 5 bases, with 11 bases remaining between them. CDR1 is LGHNA and CDR2 is YSLEER in the germline V gene. CDR3 nucleotides: TGCGCCAGCAGCCAAGGGGCGAGGGTGACCGGGGAGCTGTTTTTT. Amino acid sequence: CASSQGARVTGELFF.

The CDR3 sequence: CASSQNRGETEAFF. DNA of the CDR3: TGCGCCAGCAGCCAGAACAGGGGGGAAACTGAAGCTTTCTTT. V is TRBV5-1 and J is TRBJ1-1; 8 bases agree with TRBD1. Germline V CDR1 and CDR2: SGHRS, YFSETQ. This CDR3 is 14 amino acids long. V trimming: 4 bases; J trimming: 5 bases; junction bases outside the gene matches: 7.

This clone has only one observation. CDR3 DNA: TGTGCCAGCAGTGCCCAGACTAGCGGGGGGACAGATACGCAGTATTTT. Amino acid sequence: CASSAQTSGGTDTQYF. V usage is TRBV25-1 and J usage is TRBJ2-3; TRBD2 aligns across 13 bases. The CDR3 contains 16 residues. CDR1 and CDR2 from the germline V gene are MGHDK and SYGVNS. After removal of 4 bases from V and 3 bases from J, the junction contained 4 bases not matched to a gene.

The J gene is TRBJ2-2, the V gene TRBV28; D unresolved. The CDR3 runs 15 residues. Germline CDR1 is MDHEN and CDR2 is SYDVKM. Deletions cut 3 bases from V and 2 bases from J, with 10 bases between. The CDR3 bases are TGTGCCAGCAGTTTCCCCACAGTTAACACCGGGGAGCTGTTTTTT. It specifies CASSFPTVNTGELFF.

The chain has TRBV7-2 and TRBJ2-7; D perhaps matches TRBD1 (6 bases). CDR1 is SGHTA and CDR2 is FQGNSA in the germline V gene. This CDR3 spans 14 amino acids. The V end was cut by 0 bases, the J end by 3 bases, with 9 bases between. DNA of the CDR3: TGTGCCAGCAGCTTAGCGAAGGGGGACTACGAGCAGTACTTC. It is translated as CASSLAKGDYEQYF.

This clone occurred a few times. This chain connects TRBV27 to TRBJ1-2; D is ambiguous. The germline CDR1 and CDR2 sequences are MNHEY and SMNVEV (reference sequence). This CDR3 comprises 13 residues. The ends were cut back, 7 bases at V and 6 bases at J, with 15 bases in the middle. CDR3 residues: CASKKGENNGYTF. The CDR3, as DNA: TGTGCCAGCAAGAAGGGAGAGAATAATGGCTACACCTTC.